Below are 12 T cell receptor beta chains sequenced from a single sample in a study of blood T cell repertoires in COVID-19 (dated by TCRdb to 2020 to 2021). The library was made by the immunoSEQ multiplex PCR assay. TCRdb took over this immuneACCESS table, retaining in-frame rearrangements with V and J assigned. Such tables are incomplete; in checked studies, under half of the missing clones stem from an unresolved V gene, and the remainder is unexplained. The sample has hundreds of thousands of clones on record, 82% of them singletons. In total, the top ten clones hold around 12% of the sample. The sample comprised peripheral blood. The source of these receptors is an older woman with active or convalescent COVID-19.

Comments on this clone: This specimen includes other DNA sequences encoding the same CDR3. The chain joins TRBV7-9 to TRBJ1-1; 12 bases map to TRBD1. Germline V lookup: CDR1 SEHNR, CDR2 FQNEAQ (reference sequence). The CDR3 is 15 residues long. The V segment lost 8 bases and the J segment 5 bases; nucleotides outside the gene matches: 9. CDR3 sequence reads: CASSPGQGASTEAFF. The DNA of the CDR3 is TGTGCCAGCTCCCCGGGACAGGGGGCGAGTACTGAAGCTTTCTTT.

Only one count was recorded for this clone. The chain has TRBV3-1 (or the pseudogene TRBV3-2) and TRBJ2-1; D not certain. Trimming took 0 bases from V and 5 from J, leaving 5 bases between them. Germline CDR1 is LGHDT and CDR2 is YNNKEL (reference sequence). The CDR3 is 13 amino acids. The CDR3 DNA reads as TGTGCCAGCAGCCAAGACAGTCACAATGAGCAGTTCTTC. Translating gives CASSQDSHNEQFF.

V and J are TRBV19 and TRBJ1-4; maybe TRBD1 (5 bases). The germline gives CDR1 LNHDA, CDR2 SQIVND (reference sequence). V lost 3 bases, J lost 8 bases, and 13 bases lay in between. This CDR3 region has 14 residues. CDR3 nucleotides: TGTGCCAGTAGTATCGTGGAGGGGACGGAAAAACTGTTTTTT. Translation gives CASSIVEGTEKLFF.

On this clone itself: The junction does not match germline at one end; this may be a read error. The genes are TRBV30 and TRBJ1-4; D unclear. Germline V gene sequence: CDR1 GTSNPN, CDR2 SVGIG (reference sequence). CDR3 size: 12 residues. CDR3 in amino acids: CAWSVQGEPRAF. CDR3 DNA: TGTGCCTGGAGTGTACAAGGTGAACCGAGGGCTTTT.

V usage is TRBV7-9 and J usage is TRBJ1-2, with 8 bases that match TRBD1. J lost 8 bases, V lost 5 bases, and 7 bases had no gene match. Germline V gives CDR1 SEHNR, CDR2 FQNEAQ (reference sequence). The CDR3 is 13 amino acids. The CDR3 here is CASSLGQGLGYTF. CDR3 DNA sequence: TGTGCCAGCAGCCTTGGACAGGGATTAGGCTACACCTTC.

This chain joins TRBV28 and TRBJ2-2; 7 bases map to TRBD2. V lost 7 bases to trimming and J lost 5 bases; unmatched junction nucleotides: 7. The CDR3 spans 14 residues. Germline V lookup: CDR1 MDHEN, CDR2 SYDVKM. The CDR3 here is CASISGEGTGELFF. In DNA, the CDR3 is TGTGCCAGCATTTCGGGGGAGGGAACCGGGGAGCTGTTTTTT.

A few counts support this clone. The CDR3 DNA reads TGTGCCAGTAGTATTACGGGGACACCAAAATTAACGGGGGGCTACACCTTC. It is translated as CASSITGTPKLTGGYTF. The rearrangement joins TRBV19 to TRBJ1-2, with a tentative D call TRBD1 (6 bases). The CDR3 loop spans 17 amino acids. Germline lookup yields CDR1 LNHDA and CDR2 SQIVND (reference sequence). V lost 3 bases and J lost 8, with 25 bases in between.

This clone was seen only once. The rearrangement links TRBV30 to TRBJ2-3; no firm D call. CDR3 size: 14 residues. Germline CDR1 reads GTSNPN; CDR2 reads SVGIG (reference sequence). V shed 0 bases and J shed 1 base, with 8 bases lying between them. The CDR3 sequence is CAWSVSARTDTQYF. DNA for the CDR3: TGTGCCTGGAGTGTAAGTGCGCGCACAGATACGCAGTATTTT.

This CDR3 is CASSPNREKLFF. The CDR3 region has the DNA TGTGCCAGCTCCCCGAACAGGGAAAAACTGTTTTTT. This chain uses TRBV18 with TRBJ1-4; D possibly corresponds to TRBD1 (5 bases). CDR1 and CDR2 from the germline V gene are KGHSH and LQKENI. The CDR3 is 12 residues long. The V end lost 6 bases, the J end lost 8 bases, and 10 bases lay between the germline ends.

This sequence joins TRBV5-5 and TRBJ2-7, with D tentatively TRBD1 (6 bases). CDR1 and CDR2 from the germline V gene are SGHKS and YYEKEE (reference sequence). The CDR3 consists of 16 residues. V was pared by 4 bases and J by 0 bases, with 17 bases between. The CDR3 reads CASSGPWGRSSYEQYF. In DNA, the CDR3 is TGTGCCAGCAGCGGTCCGTGGGGGCGCTCCTCCTACGAGCAGTACTTC.

The rearrangement uses TRBV3-1 (or the pseudogene TRBV3-2) and TRBJ1-1; unclear D gene. Germline V gives CDR1 LGHDT, CDR2 YNNKEL (reference sequence). Trimming left V 1 base short and J 2 bases short, with 8 bases between. The CDR3 contains 14 residues. CDR3 nucleotide sequence: TGTGCCAGCAGCCAAGGATACTCAAACACTGAAGCTTTCTTT. It encodes CASSQGYSNTEAFF.

This CDR3 is CASSGTANTGELFF. Here the CDR3 DNA reads TGTGCCAGCAGCGGGACAGCGAACACCGGGGAGCTGTTTTTT. The rearrangement uses TRBV7-9 and TRBJ2-2, with 7 bases lining up with TRBD1. Looked up from germline, CDR1 is SEHNR and CDR2 is FQNEAQ (reference sequence). Trimming cost V 5 bases and J 0 bases; bases outside gene matches: 0. CDR3 size: 14 residues.